The sequence of this T cell receptor (beta chain) was determined in a study of T cell responses to AZD1222 COVID-19 vaccine. Overall study results and limits: All repertoire sampling was performed exclusively after the peak T cell response. An increase in Spike-specific TCR breadth and depth was observed after two AZD1222 doses.

This CDR3 is built from 13 residues. Trimming removed 6 bases from V and 8 bases from J; junction bases left unmatched: 6. Remarks on this clone: The antigen is not known.

The data were produced by immunoSEQ multiplex PCR, yet TCRdb's version contains in-frame clones alone and is incomplete. The table includes over 45,000 clones, approximately 83% detected once. The chain uses TRBV12-3 or TRBV12-4 and TRBJ2-1; 8 bases are a match to TRBD2. This TCR derives from an adult in good health. This material consisted of peripheral blood, taken on day 0 of AZD1222 vaccination. This CDR3 reads CASRGGGSDEQFF. In nucleotides, the CDR3 is TGTGCCAGCAGAGGCGGGGGGAGTGATGAGCAGTTCTTC.